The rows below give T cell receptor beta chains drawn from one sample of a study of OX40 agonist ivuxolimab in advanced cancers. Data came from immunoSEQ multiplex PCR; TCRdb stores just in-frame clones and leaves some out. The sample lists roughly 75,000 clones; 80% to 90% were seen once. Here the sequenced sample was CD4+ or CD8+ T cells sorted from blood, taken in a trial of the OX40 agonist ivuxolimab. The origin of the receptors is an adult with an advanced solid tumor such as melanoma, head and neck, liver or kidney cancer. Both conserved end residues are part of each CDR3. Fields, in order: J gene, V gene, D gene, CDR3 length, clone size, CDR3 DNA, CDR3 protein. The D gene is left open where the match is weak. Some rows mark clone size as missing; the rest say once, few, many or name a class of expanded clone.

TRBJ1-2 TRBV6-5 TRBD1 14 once TGTGCCAGCAGTCCTATGGACAGGGGGTATGGCTACACCTTC CASSPMDRGYGYTF
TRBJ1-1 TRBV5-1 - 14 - TGCGCCAGCAGCCTCGAACAGGGTGGCGCTGAAGCTTTCTTT CASSLEQGGAEAFF
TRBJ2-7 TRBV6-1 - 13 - TGTGCCAGCACCCTACGGGAGACCTACGAGCAGTACTTC CASTLRETYEQYF
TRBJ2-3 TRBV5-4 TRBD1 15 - TGTGCCAGCAGCTCTCGACAGGGGGACACAGATACGCAGTATTTT CASSSRQGDTDTQYF
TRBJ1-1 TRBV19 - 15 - TGTGCCAGTAGTAAAGCGTCGGATTTGGGGACTGAAGCTTTCTTT CASSKASDLGTEAFF
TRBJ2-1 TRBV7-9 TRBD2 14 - TGTGCCAGCAGCTTTAAGATGCGGGGGGATGAGCAGTTCTTC CASSFKMRGDEQFF
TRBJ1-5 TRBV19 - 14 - TGTGCCAGTAGTGGTGAGGGAACTTATCAGCCCCAGCATTTT CASSGEGTYQPQHF
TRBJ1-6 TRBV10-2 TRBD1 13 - TGCGCCAGCAGCCGACAGGGGAGTTCACCCCTCCACTTT CASSRQGSSPLHF
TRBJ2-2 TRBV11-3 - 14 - TGTGCCAGCAGCTTAGATTTGGGCACCGGGGAGCTGTTTTTT CASSLDLGTGELFF
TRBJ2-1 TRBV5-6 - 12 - TGTGCCAGCAGCTTCGTGGGTAATGAGCAGTTCTTC CASSFVGNEQFF
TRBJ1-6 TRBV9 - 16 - TGTGCCAGCAGCGTAGAGCCCAGGAGGGCTAATTCACCCCTCCACTTT CASSVEPRRANSPLHF
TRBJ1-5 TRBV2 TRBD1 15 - TGTGCCAGCAGCGGACAGGGGGATAGCAATCAGCCCCAGCATTTT CASSGQGDSNQPQHF
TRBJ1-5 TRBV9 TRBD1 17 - TGTGCCAGCAGCGCCGGACAGGGAGGTTCTGGCAATCAGCCCCAGCATTTT CASSAGQGGSGNQPQHF
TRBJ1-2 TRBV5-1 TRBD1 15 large TGCGCCAGCAGCTTGGGGGACAGAACTAACTATGGCTACACCTTC CASSLGDRTNYGYTF
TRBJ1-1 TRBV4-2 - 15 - TGTGCCAGCAGCCAAGGCGCATACATGAACACTGAAGCTTTCTTT CASSQGAYMNTEAFF
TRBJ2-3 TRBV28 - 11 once TGTGCCAGCAGTTTCGGAGATACGCAGTATTTT CASSFGDTQYF
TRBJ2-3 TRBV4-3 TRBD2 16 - TGCGCCAGCAGCCAAGATCTAGCGGGGAGCACAGATACGCAGTATTTT CASSQDLAGSTDTQYF
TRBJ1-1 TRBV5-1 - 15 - TGCGCCAGCAGCTTGGGTCGGAGCATGAACACTGAAGCTTTCTTT CASSLGRSMNTEAFF
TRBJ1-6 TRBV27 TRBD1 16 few TGTGCCAGCAGTTTATCACAGGGGCGAAGTAATTCACCCCTCCACTTT CASSLSQGRSNSPLHF
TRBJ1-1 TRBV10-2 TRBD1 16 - TGCGCCAGCAGCGGTATGAGGAGGACAGGGGGGACTGAAGCTTTCTTT CASSGMRRTGGTEAFF
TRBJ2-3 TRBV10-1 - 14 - TGCGCCAGCAGTGAGTCCGCCCCCCGGAATACGCAGTATTTT CASSESAPRNTQYF
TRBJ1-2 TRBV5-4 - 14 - TGTGCCAGCAGCTTAGGGCAGAGTAACTATGGCTACACCTTC CASSLGQSNYGYTF
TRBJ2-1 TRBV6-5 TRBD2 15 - TGTGCCAGCAGTCCTAGCGGGGCCGGATACAATGAGCAGTTCTTC CASSPSGAGYNEQFF
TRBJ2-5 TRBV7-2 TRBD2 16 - TGTGCCAGCAGCTTAGCTAGCGGGGGGCCACAAGAGACCCAGTACTTC CASSLASGGPQETQYF
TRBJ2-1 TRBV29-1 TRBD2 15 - TGCAGCGTTGACGTGGCGGGGGTCTCCTACAATGAGCAGTTCTTC CSVDVAGVSYNEQFF
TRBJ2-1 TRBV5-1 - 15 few TGCGCCAGCAGCTTGGTTAGTCCTGGGATCGGTGAGCAGTTCTTC CASSLVSPGIGEQFF
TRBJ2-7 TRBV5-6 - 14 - TGTGCCAGCAGCCTACTCCTCCTAGGAGACGAGCAGTACTTC CASSLLLLGDEQYF
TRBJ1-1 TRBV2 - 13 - TGTGCCAGCAGCAGTAAACCGAACACTGAAGCTTTCTTT CASSSKPNTEAFF
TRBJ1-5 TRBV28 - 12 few TGTGCCAGCAGCTCGTCGGGGCAGCCCCAGCATTTT CASSSSGQPQHF
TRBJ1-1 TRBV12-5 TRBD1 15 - TGTGCTAGTGGTTTGGTCCCCGAACCGGGACAGGGAACTTTCTTT CASGLVPEPGQGTFF
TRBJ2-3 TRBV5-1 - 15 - TGCGCCAGCAGCTTGGCGCGGGGAAGTAGAGATACGCAGTATTTT CASSLARGSRDTQYF
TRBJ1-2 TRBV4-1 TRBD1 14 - TGCGCCAGCAGCCCCGGGACAGGGCCGTATGGCTACACCTTC CASSPGTGPYGYTF
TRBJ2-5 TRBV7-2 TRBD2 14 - TGTGCCAGCAGCCACGGGACTAGACTTGAGACCCAGTACTTC CASSHGTRLETQYF
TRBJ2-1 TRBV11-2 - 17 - TGTGCCAGCAGCTTAGTGCGTAGGCGGGGAATCTACAATGAGCAGTTCTTC CASSLVRRRGIYNEQFF
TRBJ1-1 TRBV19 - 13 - TGTGCCAGTAGTCCCGGGACAATCGAGGCAGCTTTCTTT CASSPGTIEAAFF
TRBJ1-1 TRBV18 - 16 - TGTGCCAGCTCACCAGGGTTAGGGCAGGGGCGAACTGAAGCTTTCTTT CASSPGLGQGRTEAFF
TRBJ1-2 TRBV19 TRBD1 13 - TGTGCCAGTAGCACGACAGGGGGCGCGGGCTACACCTTC CASSTTGGAGYTF
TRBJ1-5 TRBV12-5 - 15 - TGTGCTAGTGGTTTGGGTACAGATGGAAATCAGCCCCAGCATTTT CASGLGTDGNQPQHF
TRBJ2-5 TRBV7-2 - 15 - TGTGCCAGCAGCTTAGTAGGGGGGGCGGAAGAGACCCAGTACTTC CASSLVGGAEETQYF
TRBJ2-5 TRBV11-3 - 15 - TGTGCCAGCAGCTTAAGAGGGCTAGAAGGGGAGACCCAGTACTTC CASSLRGLEGETQYF
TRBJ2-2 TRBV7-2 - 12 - TGTGCCAGCAGCGCCGGGACAGGGGAGCTGTTTTTT CASSAGTGELFF
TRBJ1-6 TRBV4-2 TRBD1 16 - TGTGCCAGCAGCCAAGATCCAGGACAGGCGAATTCACCCCTCCACTTT CASSQDPGQANSPLHF
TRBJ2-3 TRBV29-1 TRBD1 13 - TGCAGCGTTGAGGGGACAGGGGCAGATACGCAGTATTTT CSVEGTGADTQYF
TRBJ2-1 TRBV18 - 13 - TGTGCCAGCTCACCATCGGGGAGGAATGAGCAGTTCTTC CASSPSGRNEQFF